The entry below gives a single T cell receptor beta chain sequence along with its context. Its antigen remains unidentified. Data came from immunoSEQ multiplex PCR; TCRdb stores just in-frame clones and leaves some out. Seen here are some 150,000 clones, approximately 85% observed once, and the top ten hold 7.9%. Trimming took 4 bases from V and 4 from J, leaving 16 bases between them. CDR1 MGHRA and CDR2 YSYEKL come from the germline V gene. CDR3 length: 15 residues. This entry belongs to a study of T cell responses to AZD1222 COVID-19 vaccine. General study results and limits: Regions 160-218 and 743-854 held dominance among vaccine-associated CD4 TCRs, which spanned spike. The donor group comprised mostly white British people and more females; the analysis possibly underestimated clonal diversity.

The genes are TRBV4-1 and TRBJ1-1; D perhaps matches TRBD1 (6 bases). The source material was peripheral blood, sampled 28 days after the second dose of the MenACWY control vaccine. This receptor was identified in an adult who received the MenACWY meningococcal vaccine as a control. The CDR3 is CASSLSPGGRTEAFF. CDR3 in DNA: TGCGCCAGCAGCCTCTCCCCCGGGGGCCGCACTGAAGCTTTCTTT.